A single sample is the source of the 2 T cell receptor beta chains below, sequenced in a study of blood T cell repertoires in COVID-19. The data were produced by immunoSEQ multiplex PCR, yet TCRdb's version contains in-frame clones alone and is incomplete. The table records about 330,000 clones, around 87% of them present only once. The sequenced sample was PBMCs or T cells enriched from blood (not recorded which). The receptor set was obtained from a woman under 40 who had recovered from COVID-19.

This chain joins TRBV3-1 (or the pseudogene TRBV3-2) and TRBJ2-3; possibly TRBD2 for D (6 bases). This CDR3 comprises 12 residues. The V gene's germline CDR1 is LGHDT and CDR2 YNNKEL (reference sequence). Trimming shortened V by 4 bases and J by 9 bases, and 11 bases separated the two germline ends. CDR3 nucleotides: TGTGCCAGCAGCCGGAGACTAGACACGCAGTATTTT. It yields the protein CASSRRLDTQYF.

The rearrangement links TRBV5-1 to TRBJ2-3; 9 bases are a match to TRBD2. The CDR3 is 15 residues long. Germline-derived CDR1 and CDR2 are SGHRS and YFSETQ. V shed 6 bases, J shed 2 bases, and the junction held 7 bases outside the gene matches. DNA for the CDR3: TGCGCCAGCAACCCTAGCGGGGCCTCCACAGATACGCAGTATTTT. It yields the protein CASNPSGASTDTQYF.